This T cell receptor (beta chain) came from a study of blood T cell repertoires in COVID-19. Study overall: Material from acute and convalescent COVID-19 was sourced from the United States, Italy and Spain.

The V end lost 4 bases, the J end lost 6 bases, and 16 bases lay between the germline ends. The CDR3 totals 14 residues. Germline V gene sequence: CDR1 SGHTA, CDR2 FQGNSA. Original methodology: Cell counts per sample came from amplifying reference gene primers. Sequencing was performed with immunoSEQ multiplex PCR; in TCRdb, only in-frame clones are kept and a portion is missing. V, J and clone size derive from that table, while D and trimming were established from the DNA sequence. The sample holds some 130,000 clones, over 80% seen once. This chain links TRBV7-2 with TRBJ2-7, with a weak D call TRBD1 (6 bases). The receptor was isolated from a man aged 40-55 years with active or convalescent COVID-19. Sequencing input: peripheral blood. CDR3 protein: CASSSGTDSSEQYF. CDR3 DNA sequence: TGTGCCAGCAGCTCGGGAACGGACAGTTCCGAGCAGTACTTC.